Presented here are 15 T cell receptor beta chains from one specimen sequenced in a study of blood T cell repertoires in COVID-19. Profiled with immunoSEQ multiplex PCR; TCRdb holds only in-frame clones, not every one. The sample lists fewer than 150,000 clones, about nine tenths occurring once. Specimen: peripheral blood. These receptors were taken from a man aged 45-65 years with active or convalescent COVID-19.

The gene calls are TRBV7-3 and TRBJ1-1, with D possibly being TRBD1 (5 bases). The germline V gene encodes CDR1 SGHTA and CDR2 FQGTGA. V shed 1 base and J shed 4 bases, with 10 bases lying between them. The CDR3 length is 14 residues. For the CDR3, the DNA is TGTGCCAGCAGCTTAAGGCAGGGCAGCACTGAAGCTTTCTTT. Amino acid sequence: CASSLRQGSTEAFF.

The chain combines TRBV6-2 or TRBV6-3 with TRBJ1-2; 10 nucleotides line up with TRBD1. The V and J ends lost 2 bases and 4 bases, in that order; junction bases with no gene match: 4. Per germline, CDR1 MNHEY and CDR2 SVGEGT. The CDR3 runs to 15 residues. CDR3 protein: CASSYPGTGAYGYTF. The DNA for the CDR3 is TGTGCCAGCAGTTACCCCGGGACAGGGGCCTATGGCTACACCTTC.

The chain is built from TRBV5-6 and TRBJ2-1; weak D call: TRBD1 (5 bases). V was pared by 3 bases and J by 9 bases, with 10 bases between. This CDR3 has 12 residues. Germline CDR1 SGHDT, CDR2 YYEEEE. CDR3 loop: CASSWGRGEQFF. Written as DNA, the CDR3 is TGTGCCAGCAGCTGGGGCCGAGGTGAGCAGTTCTTC.

The chain links TRBV6-5 to TRBJ1-6; D is unresolved. This CDR3 is 13 amino acids long. Germline V gene lookup returns CDR1 MNHEY and CDR2 SVGAGI. With 4 bases removed from V and 8 bases from J, the gap between germline ends came to 9 bases. The CDR3 is CASSSLLHSPLHF. The CDR3 DNA follows: TGTGCCAGCAGTTCCCTCCTCCATTCACCCCTCCACTTT.

The V gene is TRBV28, the J gene TRBJ1-5; TRBD1 agrees at 7 bases. This CDR3 spans 15 amino acids. The J segment lost 6 bases and the V segment lost 5 bases, leaving 10 bases of the junction unmatched. CDR1 is MDHEN, CDR2 SYDVKM, per germline. CDR3: CASSGIQGVSQPQHF. The CDR3 DNA is TGTGCCAGCAGTGGAATCCAGGGGGTTTCTCAGCCCCAGCATTTT.

This clone was detected a few times. The rearrangement uses TRBV2 and TRBJ1-6; D is undetermined. The germline V gene has CDR1 SNHLY and CDR2 FYNNEI. The ends were cut back, 7 bases at V and 0 bases at J, with 10 bases in the middle. CDR3 length equals 15 residues. The CDR3 DNA reads as TGTGCCAGCACCGAGGTTAGCTCCTATAATTCACCCCTCCACTTT. Translation: CASTEVSSYNSPLHF.

This clone was picked up a small number of times. This rearrangement joins TRBV2 to TRBJ2-5; D call uncertain. The germline CDR1 and CDR2 sequences are SNHLY and FYNNEI. The V end lost 7 bases, the J end lost 5 bases, and 20 bases lay between the germline ends. The CDR3 length is 15 residues. The CDR3 protein is CASTPNGAPGETQYF. The CDR3 nucleotides are TGTGCCAGCACTCCCAACGGAGCCCCTGGGGAGACCCAGTACTTC.

This chain links TRBV27 with TRBJ2-5, with 14 positions matching TRBD2. The germline gives CDR1 MNHEY, CDR2 SMNVEV (reference sequence). With 4 bases clipped from V and 4 bases from J, the junction kept 14 bases outside the gene matches. This CDR3 contains 19 residues. DNA for the CDR3: TGTGCCAGCAGTTCCATTAAATGGACTAGCGGGAGGAGTCCAGAGACCCAGTACTTC. It specifies CASSSIKWTSGRSPETQYF.

This clone was observed a single time. CDR3 protein: CANRGANNSPLHF. The CDR3 DNA reads TGTGCCAACCGGGGGGCCAATAATTCACCCCTCCACTTT. J is TRBJ1-6 and V is TRBV28; a weak D match, TRBD1 (6 bases). Germline V gene data show CDR1 as MDHEN and CDR2 as SYDVKM. Trimming took 10 bases from V and 5 from J, leaving 12 bases between them. The CDR3 runs 13 residues.

This chain joins TRBV18 and TRBJ1-6, with 7 bases fitting TRBD1. The CDR3 length is 14 residues. V was clipped by 2 bases and J by 5 bases; unmatched bases: 0. Germline-derived CDR1 and CDR2 are KGHSH and LQKENI. The CDR3 loop is CASSPGTDNSPLHF. DNA of the CDR3: TGTGCCAGCTCACCAGGGACAGATAATTCACCCCTCCACTTT. The complete variable domain, with remaining parts taken from reference TRBV18 and TRBJ1-6, reads NAGVMQNPRHLVRRRGQEARLRCSPMKGHSHVYWYRQLPEEGLKFMVYLQKENIIDESGMPKERFSAEFPKEGPSILRIQQVVRGDSAAYFCASSPGTDNSPLHFGNGTRLTVT.

Points on this clone: The junction does not match germline at one end; this may be a read error. This sequence joins TRBV7-7 and TRBJ2-2; no definite D call. Germline lookup yields CDR1 SSHAT and CDR2 FNYEAQ (reference sequence). This CDR3 has 14 residues. The CDR3 spells CASSLDGNTGELFF. CDR3 in DNA: TGTGCTAGCAGCTTAGACGGGAACACCGGGGAGCTGTTTTTT.

The chain joins TRBV2 to TRBJ1-4; no clear D. V was trimmed by 3 bases and J by 8 bases, leaving 16 bases between them. Germline assignment: CDR1 SNHLY and CDR2 FYNNEI. The CDR3 length is 15 residues. Here the CDR3 reads CASSDGLRGMEKLFF. The CDR3 DNA reads TGTGCCAGCAGTGATGGACTCCGAGGCATGGAAAAACTGTTTTTT.

This clone was counted between two and nine times. V usage is TRBV6-1 and J usage is TRBJ1-5; no firm D call. The CDR3 contains 15 residues. Germline values: CDR1 MNHNS, CDR2 SASEGT. V was pared by 1 base and J by 9 bases, with 16 bases between. The CDR3 loop reads CASSEGFSLVRPQHF. The DNA of the CDR3 is TGTGCCAGCAGTGAAGGTTTTAGTTTAGTGAGGCCCCAGCATTTT.

The genes are TRBV6-5 and TRBJ1-2, with TRBD1 as a possible D gene (6 bases). Germline CDR1 reads MNHEY; CDR2 reads SVGAGI. CDR3 length: 13 residues. The ends were cut back, 5 bases at V and 2 bases at J, with 9 bases in the middle. This CDR3 is CASSNRENYGYTF. The CDR3 nucleotides read TGTGCCAGCAGTAACAGGGAAAACTATGGCTACACCTTC.

The count of this clone is one. The gene calls are TRBV7-9 and TRBJ2-1; 11 bases align to TRBD2. The germline V gene encodes CDR1 SEHNR and CDR2 FQNEAQ (reference sequence). The CDR3 extends over 17 amino acids. V shed 4 bases and J 7 bases; nucleotides not matched to a gene: 12. The CDR3: CASSSGLTSGSLNEQFF. CDR3 DNA sequence: TGTGCCAGCAGCTCCGGCCTCACTAGCGGGAGTTTAAATGAGCAGTTCTTC.